Listed here are 9 T cell receptor delta chains from one sample, sequenced in a study of gamma-delta T cells after stem cell transplantation. TCRdb re-called the RT-PCR reads via CATT. The table shows roughly 1,000 delta-chain clones, with about 39% occurring only once. Material: gamma-delta T cells. The receptors stem from a human donor. It is not recorded whose cells these are; they may come from a transplant donor.

This clone has a handful of counts. TCRdb pairs this DNA with a much larger clone's protein that differs at residue 9, likely a read error; the protein shown was translated from the DNA. The rearrangement joins TRDV2 to TRDJ1; D remains unclear. CDR3 length: 15 amino acids. Between the trimmed V and J ends, which lost 0 bases and 1 base, there was a span of 11 bases. Looked up from germline, CDR1 is GEAIGNYY and CDR2 is EKD. This CDR3 reads CACDTVSLRTDKLIF. In DNA, the CDR3 is TGTGCCTGTGACACCGTCTCCCTCCGCACCGATAAACTCATCTTT.

To note about this clone: A far larger clone is one base from this, pointing to a likely read error. This sample includes further DNA sequences coding for the same CDR3. This sequence joins TRDV1 and TRDJ1, with D possibly being TRDD2 (5 bases). This CDR3 spans 22 amino acids. Per germline, CDR1 TSWWSYY and CDR2 QGS. The V end was cut by 3 bases, the J end by 0 bases, with 32 bases between. For the CDR3, the DNA is TGTGCTCTTGGGGAGCCTCCCCCACCCCTTCTTCTTTGGCCATCGTACACCGATAAACTCATCTTT. Translating gives CALGEPPPPLLLWPSYTDKLIF.

The chain joins TRDV1 to TRDJ1, with 9 bases matching TRDD3. From germline, CDR1 is TSWWSYY and CDR2 QGS. The CDR3 has 23 residues. Trimming cost V 3 bases and J 0 bases; bases outside gene matches: 26. CDR3: CALGDYPWPGSSLGDTYTDKLIF. The DNA of the CDR3 is TGTGCTCTTGGGGACTACCCCTGGCCCGGGTCTTCACTGGGGGACACTTACACCGATAAACTCATCTTT.

This clone was observed a handful of times. This chain uses TRDV2 with TRDJ1, with D perhaps matching TRDD3 (6 bases). This CDR3 contains 17 residues. CDR1 and CDR2 from the germline V gene are GEAIGNYY and EKD. V was cut by 1 base and J by 0 bases, with 17 bases left in between. CDR3 DNA sequence: TGTGCCTGTGACACGGCTGGGGTCCAGCTTTACACCGATAAACTCATCTTT. Its protein product is CACDTAGVQLYTDKLIF.

This clone was observed a handful of times. The chain links TRDV2 to TRDJ1; a possible D gene is TRDD3 (6 bases). The CDR3 is made up of 16 amino acids. V was trimmed by 5 bases and J by 0 bases, leaving 18 bases between them. Per the germline V gene, CDR1 is GEAIGNYY and CDR2 is EKD. The CDR3 sequence: CACVPLGSEYTDKLIF. The CDR3 DNA reads TGTGCCTGTGTGCCCCTGGGGAGCGAGTACACCGATAAACTCATCTTT.

Regarding this clone: At one of its ends the junction is not consistent with the germline gene, which may arise from a read error. The DNA of the CDR3 is TGTGCTCTTGGGGAAATACCCTACTCTTACTGGTGGATACGCGGAGTGAGTACCGATAAACTGATCTTT. Its protein is CALGEIPYSYWWIRGVSTDKLIF. The chain has TRDV1 and TRDJ1; 7 positions agree with TRDD3. This CDR3 has 23 residues. Germline-derived CDR1 and CDR2 are TSWWSYY and QGS.

The V call is TRDV2, the J call TRDJ3; TRDD3 might be the D (6 bases). Germline V gene data show CDR1 as GEAIGNYY and CDR2 as EKD. Deletions cut 0 bases from V and 2 bases from J, with 16 bases between. The CDR3 is 19 amino acids. The CDR3 spells CACDTVDGGSPWDTRQMFF. The CDR3 nucleotides read TGTGCCTGTGACACCGTGGATGGGGGGTCACCCTGGGACACCCGACAGATGTTTTTC.

Only a few counts were recorded for this clone. The V call is TRDV1, the J call TRDJ1, with 10 bases fitting TRDD3. V shed 0 bases and J 0 bases; nucleotides not matched to a gene: 16. The CDR3 extends over 21 amino acids. Germline CDR1 is TSWWSYY and CDR2 is QGS. The CDR3 DNA reads TGTGCTCTTGGGGAACTTCCTGGATGGGGGATACTTGGTCCCTACACCGATAAACTCATCTTT. Translating gives CALGELPGWGILGPYTDKLIF.

This clone was detected only a few times. Different DNA sequences within this sample yield the same CDR3. The chain carries TRDV1 and TRDJ1; D perhaps matches TRDD2 (6 bases). CDR1 is TSWWSYY and CDR2 is QGS in the germline V gene. V lost 0 bases, J lost 0 bases, and 23 bases lay in between. The CDR3 loop spans 20 amino acids. The DNA for the CDR3 is TGTGCTCTTGGGGAACTATGGGGTCCTACGGGTATGTGGTACACCGATAAACTCATCTTT. Protein sequence: CALGELWGPTGMWYTDKLIF.